This TCR beta chain originates from a study of T cell repertoires in cytomegalovirus infection. Study as a whole: It can be stated that public TCR beta signatures indicated CMV infection as well as a matching HLA type.

Study results and caveats: Cumulative frequency (of public TCR beta family members) identified carriers of CMV plus the relevant HLA. Ex vivo, HLA-C-restricted CMV-specific TCR beta clonotypes prevailed over the rest of the response.

Germline assignment: CDR1 SGHNT and CDR2 YENEEA. The germline V and J ends were trimmed by 5 bases and 3 bases, with 13 bases remaining between them. CDR3 length equals 14 residues. In TCRdb, the reads were re-called with MiXCR into one record per CDR3 protein. Of roughly 720,000 distinct CDR3 sequences detected, about 40% appear once; the ten largest clones hold 2.8%. A note on this clonotype: Its antigen is not known. A much larger clone is a single base away; this may be a read error. This CDR3 is missing its conserved last phenylalanine or tryptophan, likely due to a read error.

The receptor was isolated from a human donor in good health (CMV status not recorded). Some clones in this sample may be carry-over from other donors' samples. The chain has TRBV11-3 and TRBJ1-1, with D possibly matching TRBD1 (6 bases). Source material: PBMCs. The CDR3 region is CASSLRGGDTEAFV. The CDR3 nucleotides are TGTGCCAGCAGCCTCAGGGGCGGGGACACTGAAGCTTTCGTT.